This TCR beta chain comes out of a study of T cells expressing NK-cell markers (TCRdb year 2020). Notes on the research overall: In sorted CD3+CD56+NKG2C+, CD3+CD56+NKG2C- and CD3+CD56-NKG2C+ T-cell subsets from several donors, TCR beta-chain repertoires were profiled. Most of the eight sequenced donors were HCMV-seropositive and one was HCMV-seronegative. The study sequenced eight donors, all healthy volunteers chosen at random: three men and five women. Illumina HiSeq 2000/2500, MiSeq or NextSeq was used to sequence libraries as 2 x 150 bp reads.

The instrument was an Illumina HiSeq 2000. TCR beta cDNA libraries were made by 5'RACE template switching that added a universal primer site and unique molecular identifiers. Synthesis of cDNA was primed from the TCR beta constant segment and was followed by two consecutive PCR amplification steps. The published analysis was carried out like this. MIGEC was used to demultiplex reads and group reads by UMI, and MiTCR was used to assemble and quantify clonotypes. To exclude erroneous sequences, only TCR cDNA sequences supported by at least two reads were retained. The tcR package was used for downstream repertoire analysis, and clonotypes were matched between fractions using CDR3 nucleotide sequence together with V segment. VDJmatch was used to annotate antigen specificity against VDJdb, with one amino acid substitution in CDR3 allowed. The reads, reprocessed by TCRdb, yield one row per CDR3 protein sequence and no DNA. It is TCRdb's table, rather than the study itself, that gives the V and J calls and clone size. The sample table gives some 500,000 distinct CDR3 sequences. Of the sample, roughly 1.4% is held by the ten largest clones.

Note on this clonotype: It lacks a known antigen.

On the study overall, not on this receptor specifically: Those dominant clonotypes were again the most abundant among CD3+CD56-NKG2C+ cells in several donors, at about 25-60.1%. In 5 to 7 donors, the dominant CD3+CD56+NKG2C+ clonotypes ranked among the top 10 CD8+ clonotypes, making up about 1.0-7.5% of CD8+ T cells. Whether the expanded NKG2C-expressing T cell clones were specific for HCMV antigens remained unclear.

To determine HCMV serostatus, a commercial ELISA kit was used to detect HCMV-specific IgG in serum. Ficoll density gradient centrifugation was used to isolate peripheral blood mononuclear cells from blood. Sequencing was done on a sample of blood T cells: a sorted CD56 or NKG2C T cell subset, CD4+ or CD8+ T cells, or bulk PBMC T cells (not recorded which). The sequence was collected from a woman aged 50 to 65 in good health. Donor details come from another sample of the same person, matched by shared clones.

The CDR3 is CASSPSGIRNTEAFF. The sequence links TRBV5-1 to TRBJ1-1. The CDR3 runs 15 residues from the cysteine to the phenylalanine. The coding DNA is unavailable. Looking up the germline V gene yields CDR1 SGHRS and CDR2 YFSETQ.